This passage covers 6 T cell receptor beta chains from one sample sequenced in a study of siplizumab effects on memory and regulatory T cells. Repertoires were generated with immunoSEQ multiplex PCR, while TCRdb's copy carries only in-frame clones and drops some. The sample lists approximately 94,000 clones; more than 85% were seen once. The sequenced material came from CD4+ T cells sorted from blood. The receptors come from a human donor in good health.

The rearrangement links TRBV28 to TRBJ1-2, with 11 nucleotides matching TRBD1. The CDR3 has 14 amino acids. Looked up from germline, CDR1 is MDHEN and CDR2 is SYDVKM. Trimming took 6 bases from V and 8 from J; bases not matched to a gene: 8. This chain's CDR3 is CASRDPGQGGGYTF. The CDR3 nucleotides are TGTGCCAGCAGGGACCCGGGACAGGGGGGCGGCTACACCTTC.

The chain recombines TRBV2 with TRBJ2-1; 8 positions agree with TRBD1. Germline CDR1 and CDR2: SNHLY and FYNNEI. J lost 2 bases, V lost 8 bases, and 8 bases had no gene match. CDR3 size: 15 residues. Written as DNA, the CDR3 is TGTGCCAGCTACACAGGGGGTATTACCTACAATGAGCAGTTCTTC. Its protein product is CASYTGGITYNEQFF.

This chain joins TRBV6-1 and TRBJ2-7; weak D call: TRBD1 (6 bases). Germline lookup yields CDR1 MNHNS and CDR2 SASEGT. Deletions cut 5 bases from V and 3 bases from J, with 8 bases between. The CDR3 contains 12 residues. Written as DNA, the CDR3 is TGTGCCAGCAGTATACAGGGCTACGAGCAGTACTTC. Amino acid sequence: CASSIQGYEQYF.

As concerns this clone: A junction boundary mismatches the germline segment, possibly from a read error. The chain links TRBV6-1 to TRBJ2-1; the D is unclear. The CDR3 contains 19 residues. CDR1 and CDR2 from the germline V gene are MNHNS and SASEGT. CDR3 amino acids: CASSGRALTARNSYNEQFF. CDR3 DNA sequence: TGCGCCAGCAGTGGCCGAGCCCTAACGGCTAGAAACTCCTACAATGAGCAGTTCTTC.

The chain has TRBV19 and TRBJ1-3; 7 nucleotides agree with TRBD1. From germline, CDR1 is LNHDA and CDR2 SQIVND (reference sequence). The V segment lost 4 bases and the J segment 1 base; nucleotides outside the gene matches: 1. This CDR3 comprises 14 residues. The CDR3 loop reads CASSRGQSGNTIYF. Here the CDR3 DNA reads TGTGCCAGTAGTAGGGGACAGTCTGGAAACACCATATATTTT.

The rearrangement joins TRBV30 to TRBJ2-1; D might be TRBD1 or TRBD2, each matching 5 bases. The germline gives CDR1 GTSNPN, CDR2 SVGIG (reference sequence). Trimming took 4 bases from V and 4 from J, leaving 20 bases between them. The CDR3 covers 16 residues. The CDR3 DNA is TGTGCCTGGAAACGACCTCAGGGCGGGCAGTACAATGAGCAGTTCTTC. This sequence encodes CAWKRPQGGQYNEQFF.